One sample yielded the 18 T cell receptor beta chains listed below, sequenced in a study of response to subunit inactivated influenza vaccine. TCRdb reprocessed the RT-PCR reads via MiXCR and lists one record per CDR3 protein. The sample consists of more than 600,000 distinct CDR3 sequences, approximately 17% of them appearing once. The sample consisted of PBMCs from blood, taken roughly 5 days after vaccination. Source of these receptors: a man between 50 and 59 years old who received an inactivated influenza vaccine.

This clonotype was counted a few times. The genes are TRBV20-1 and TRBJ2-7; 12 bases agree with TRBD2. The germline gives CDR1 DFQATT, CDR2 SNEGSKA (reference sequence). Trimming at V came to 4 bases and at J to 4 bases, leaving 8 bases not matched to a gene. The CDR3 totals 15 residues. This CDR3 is CSATLLAGGTYEQYF. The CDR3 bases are TGCAGTGCTACCCTACTAGCGGGAGGAACTTACGAGCAGTACTTC.

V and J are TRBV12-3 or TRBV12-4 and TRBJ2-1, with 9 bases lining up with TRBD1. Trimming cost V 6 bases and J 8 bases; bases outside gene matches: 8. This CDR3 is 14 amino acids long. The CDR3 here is CASSRDREDDEQFF. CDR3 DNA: TGTGCCAGCAGCCGGGACAGGGAGGACGATGAGCAGTTCTTC.

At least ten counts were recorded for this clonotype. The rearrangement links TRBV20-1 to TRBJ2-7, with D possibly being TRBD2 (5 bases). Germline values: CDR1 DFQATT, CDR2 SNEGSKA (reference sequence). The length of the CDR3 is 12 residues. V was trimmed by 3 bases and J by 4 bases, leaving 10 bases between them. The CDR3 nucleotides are TGCAGTGCTAGGGGTCCGGGATACGAGCAGTACTTC. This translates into CSARGPGYEQYF.

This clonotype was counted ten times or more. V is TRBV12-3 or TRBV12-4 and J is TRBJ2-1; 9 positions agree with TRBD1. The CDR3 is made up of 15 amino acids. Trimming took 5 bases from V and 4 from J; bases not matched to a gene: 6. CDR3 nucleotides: TGTGCCAGCAGTCCGGGACAGGGTTATTACAATGAGCAGTTCTTC. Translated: CASSPGQGYYNEQFF.

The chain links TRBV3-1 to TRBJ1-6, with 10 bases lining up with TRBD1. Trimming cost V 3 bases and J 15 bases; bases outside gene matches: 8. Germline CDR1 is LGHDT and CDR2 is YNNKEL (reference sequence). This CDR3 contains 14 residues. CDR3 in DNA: TGTGCCAGCAGCCACGAGACAGGGGGCTGGATCCTCCACTTT. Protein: CASSHETGGWILHF.

Here the CDR3 reads CASSSQGGTNQPQHF. The CDR3 DNA is TGTGCCAGCAGTTCACAGGGAGGGACCAATCAGCCCCAGCATTTT. The chain joins TRBV27 to TRBJ1-5, with D possibly TRBD1 on 6 matching bases. This CDR3 spans 15 amino acids. The germline gives CDR1 MNHEY, CDR2 SMNVEV (reference sequence). V was pared by 4 bases and J by 3 bases, with 13 bases between.

CDR3 loop: CASSVEGGTQYF. CDR3 nucleotides: TGTGCCAGCAGCGTAGAGGGGGGGACGCAGTATTTT. This chain links TRBV9 with TRBJ2-3; D may be TRBD2 (7 bases). The CDR3 totals 12 residues. The germline V and J ends were trimmed by 0 bases and 9 bases, with 8 bases remaining between them. CDR1 is SGDLS and CDR2 is YYNGEE in the germline V gene.

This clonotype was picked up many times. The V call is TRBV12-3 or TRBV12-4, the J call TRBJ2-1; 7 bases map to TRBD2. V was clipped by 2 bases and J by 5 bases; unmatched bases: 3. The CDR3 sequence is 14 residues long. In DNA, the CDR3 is TGTGCCAGCAGTTTATGGGGGGGGGACAATGAGCAGTTCTTC. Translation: CASSLWGGDNEQFF.

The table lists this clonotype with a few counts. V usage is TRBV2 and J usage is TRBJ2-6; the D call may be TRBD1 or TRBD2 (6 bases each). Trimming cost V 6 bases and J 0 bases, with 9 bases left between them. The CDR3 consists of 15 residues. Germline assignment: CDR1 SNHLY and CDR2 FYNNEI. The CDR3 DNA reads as TGTGCCAGCAGGGAGGGGGTCTCTGGGGCCAACGTCCTGACTTTC. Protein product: CASREGVSGANVLTF. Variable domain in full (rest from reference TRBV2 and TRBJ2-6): EPEVTQTPSHQVTQMGQEVILRCVPISNHLYFYWYRQILGQKVEFLVSFYNNEISEKSEIFDDQFSVERPDGSNFTLKIRSTKLEDSAMYFCASREGVSGANVLTFGAGSRLTVL.

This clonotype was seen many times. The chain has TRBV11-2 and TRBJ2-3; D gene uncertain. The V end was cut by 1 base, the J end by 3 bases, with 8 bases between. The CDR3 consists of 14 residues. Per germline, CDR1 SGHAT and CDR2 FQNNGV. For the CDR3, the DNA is TGTGCCAGCAGCTTAGGGATCTGGACAGATACGCAGTATTTT. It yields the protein CASSLGIWTDTQYF.

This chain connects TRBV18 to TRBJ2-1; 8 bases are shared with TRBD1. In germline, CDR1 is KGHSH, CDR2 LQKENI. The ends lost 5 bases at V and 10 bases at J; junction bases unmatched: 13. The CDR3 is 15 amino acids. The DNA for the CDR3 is TGTGCCAGCTCAGAGGACAGGGCCAGCGCGGGAGAGCAGTTCTTC. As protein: CASSEDRASAGEQFF.

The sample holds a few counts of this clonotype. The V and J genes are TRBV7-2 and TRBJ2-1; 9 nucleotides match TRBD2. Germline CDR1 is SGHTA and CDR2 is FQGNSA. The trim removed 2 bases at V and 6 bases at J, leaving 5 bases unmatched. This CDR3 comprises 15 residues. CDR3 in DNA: TGTGCCAGCAGCTTATGGCTAGCGGGGTCCAATGAGCAGTTCTTC. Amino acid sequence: CASSLWLAGSNEQFF.

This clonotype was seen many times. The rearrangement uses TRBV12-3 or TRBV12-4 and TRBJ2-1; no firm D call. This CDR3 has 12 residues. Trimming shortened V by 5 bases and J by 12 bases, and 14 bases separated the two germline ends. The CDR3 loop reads CASSAQSKLQFF. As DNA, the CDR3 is TGTGCCAGCAGTGCCCAGTCCAAGTTGCAGTTCTTC.

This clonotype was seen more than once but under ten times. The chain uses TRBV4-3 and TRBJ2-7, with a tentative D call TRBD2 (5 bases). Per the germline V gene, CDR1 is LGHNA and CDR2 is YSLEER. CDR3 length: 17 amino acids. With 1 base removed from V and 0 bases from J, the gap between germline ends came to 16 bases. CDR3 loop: CASSQGIVGDTSYEQYF. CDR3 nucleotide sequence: TGCGCCAGCAGCCAAGGAATTGTGGGAGACACCTCCTACGAGCAGTACTTC.

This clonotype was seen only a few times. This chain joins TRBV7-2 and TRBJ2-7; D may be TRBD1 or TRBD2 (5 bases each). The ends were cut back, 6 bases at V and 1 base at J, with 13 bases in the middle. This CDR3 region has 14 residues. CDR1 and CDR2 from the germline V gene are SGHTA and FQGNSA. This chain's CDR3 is CASSLLGVSYEQYF. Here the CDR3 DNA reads TGTGCCAGCAGTTTACTAGGGGTTTCCTACGAGCAGTACTTC.

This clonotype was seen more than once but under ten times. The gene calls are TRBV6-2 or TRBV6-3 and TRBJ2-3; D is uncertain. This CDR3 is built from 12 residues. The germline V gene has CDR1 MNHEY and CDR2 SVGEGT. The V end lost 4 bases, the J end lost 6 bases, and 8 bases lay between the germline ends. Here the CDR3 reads CASSSVGDTQYF. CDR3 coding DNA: TGTGCCAGCAGTTCGGTGGGTGATACGCAGTATTTT.

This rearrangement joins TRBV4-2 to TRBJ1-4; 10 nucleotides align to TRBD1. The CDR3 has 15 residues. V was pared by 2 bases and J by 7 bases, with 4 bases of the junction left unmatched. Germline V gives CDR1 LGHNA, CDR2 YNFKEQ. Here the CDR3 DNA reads TGTGCCAGCAGCCAACTGGACAGGGGGGGTGAAAAACTGTTTTTT. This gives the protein CASSQLDRGGEKLFF.

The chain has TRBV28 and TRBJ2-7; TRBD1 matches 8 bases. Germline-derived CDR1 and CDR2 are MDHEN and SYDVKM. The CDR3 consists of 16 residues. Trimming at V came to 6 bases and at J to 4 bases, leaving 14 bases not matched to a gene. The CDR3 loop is CASSSLTGGSRYEQYF. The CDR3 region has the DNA TGTGCCAGCAGCTCCTTAACAGGGGGTTCCCGTTACGAGCAGTACTTC.